This T cell receptor beta chain is drawn from a study of T cell responses to AZD1222 COVID-19 vaccine. Sequencing was performed with immunoSEQ multiplex PCR; in TCRdb, only in-frame clones are kept and a portion is missing. The sample shows about 35,000 clones, around 84% of them seen only once. In this sample, this clone turned up a few times. The CDR3 is 13 amino acids. Germline V gene lookup returns CDR1 LNHDA and CDR2 SQIVND (reference sequence). Trimming took 5 bases from V and 6 from J, leaving 12 bases between them. The chain links TRBV19 to TRBJ2-3; D not resolved. This TCR was sampled from an adult who received the AZD1222 COVID-19 vaccine. The input for sequencing was peripheral blood, taken 28 days after the second AZD1222 dose. This chain's CDR3 is CASSSRLGDTQYF. In DNA, the CDR3 is TGTGCCAGTAGTTCCCGCCTCGGGGATACGCAGTATTTT.